Shown below are 9 T cell receptor beta chains from a single sample sequenced in a study of shared clonotypes between healthy human individuals. The protocol was immunoSEQ multiplex PCR, while the TCRdb copy is restricted to in-frame clones and leaves out a portion. Here the sample spans 2,500,000 or so clones, 80% to 95% being singletons. The material sequenced was naive CD4+ T cells from PBMCs. Subset defined: CD45RA+ positively selected. Receptor source: a young man in good health. Some clones in this sample may be carry-over from other donors' samples.

This chain links TRBV4-1 with TRBJ1-5; D ambiguous. Germline V gives CDR1 MGHRA, CDR2 YSYEKL. The CDR3 spans 15 residues. The germline V and J ends were trimmed by 0 bases and 3 bases, with 9 bases remaining between them. Written as DNA, the CDR3 is TGCGCCAGCAGCCAAGATTGGCGCCCCAATCAGCCCCAGCATTTT. This encodes CASSQDWRPNQPQHF.

The rearrangement uses TRBV7-6 and TRBJ2-3; 9 nucleotides agree with TRBD2. Trimming took 2 bases from V and 6 from J; bases not matched to a gene: 9. The CDR3 contains 16 residues. Germline V lookup: CDR1 SGHVS, CDR2 FNYEAQ. The CDR3 nucleotides read TGTGCCAGCAGCTTATGGGTAGCGGGAGTTGGTGATACGCAGTATTTT. Translation: CASSLWVAGVGDTQYF.

The chain carries TRBV28 and TRBJ1-5; D gene unclear. CDR3 length: 14 amino acids. Germline CDR1 reads MDHEN; CDR2 reads SYDVKM. V lost 6 bases and J 2 bases, leaving 11 bases between the germline ends. CDR3 DNA sequence: TGTGCCAGCAGCCCCGGCCACCGCAATCAGCCCCAGCATTTT. This codes for CASSPGHRNQPQHF.

The gene calls are TRBV5-6 and TRBJ2-7; TRBD2 matches 8 bases. Germline V gives CDR1 SGHDT, CDR2 YYEEEE. After removal of 0 bases from V and 4 bases from J, the junction contained 6 bases not matched to a gene. The CDR3 sequence is 15 residues long. The CDR3 region is CASSLVAGGGYEQYF. The CDR3 DNA reads as TGTGCCAGCAGCTTGGTGGCGGGAGGTGGGTACGAGCAGTACTTC. Using reference TRBV5-6 and TRBJ2-7 for the parts outside the CDR3, the full variable domain is DAGVTQSPTHLIKTRGQQVTLRCSPKSGHDTVSWYQQALGQGPQFIFQYYEEEERQRGNFPDRFSGHQFPNYSSELNVNALLLGDSALYLCASSLVAGGGYEQYFGPGTRLTVT.

The rearrangement links TRBV5-1 to TRBJ1-1; tentative D call: TRBD1 (5 bases). CDR1 and CDR2 (germline): SGHRS, YFSETQ. CDR3 length: 15 amino acids. Trimming removed 4 bases from V and 1 base from J, with 14 bases in between. For the CDR3, the DNA is TGCGCCAGCAGCCGAGGGACCTCAACGAACACTGAAGCTTTCTTT. Protein sequence: CASSRGTSTNTEAFF. Complete variable domain (other parts from reference TRBV5-1 and TRBJ1-1): KAGVTQTPRYLIKTRGQQVTLSCSPISGHRSVSWYQQTPGQGLQFLFEYFSETQRNKGNFPGRFSGRQFSNSRSEMNVSTLELGDSALYLCASSRGTSTNTEAFFGQGTRLTVV.

The chain is built from TRBV28 and TRBJ2-7, with 8 bases fitting TRBD1. Per germline, CDR1 MDHEN and CDR2 SYDVKM. Unmatched junction bases numbered 6, after V lost 8 bases and J lost 0 bases. This CDR3 has 14 residues. The CDR3 protein is CASVPGGSSYEQYF. DNA of the CDR3: TGTGCCAGCGTTCCAGGGGGCAGCTCCTACGAGCAGTACTTC.

The rearrangement uses TRBV7-2 and TRBJ1-5; TRBD1 matches 7 bases. The germline CDR1 and CDR2 sequences are SGHTA and FQGNSA. The V gene end was trimmed by 1 base and the J gene end by 16 bases; junction bases not matched to a gene: 7. The CDR3 is 12 residues long. CDR3: CASSLDRGPKHF. The CDR3 coding sequence is TGTGCCAGCAGCTTAGACAGGGGCCCGAAACATTTT. The full variable domain, in which reference TRBV7-2 and TRBJ1-5 provide the parts outside the CDR3, is GAGVSQSPSNKVTEKGKDVELRCDPISGHTALYWYRQSLGQGLEFLIYFQGNSAPDKSGLPSDRFSAERTGGSVSTLTIQRTQQEDSAVYLCASSLDRGPKHFGDGTRLSIL.

Concerning this clone itself: Other nucleotide sequences from this sample produce the same CDR3. The J gene is TRBJ1-1, the V gene TRBV29-1; D possibly corresponds to TRBD1 (5 bases). V shed 4 bases and J shed 0 bases, with 9 bases lying between them. Germline CDR1 SQVTM, CDR2 ANQGSEA. The CDR3 is 13 residues long. Written as DNA, the CDR3 is TGCAGCGTTGGGGGGAGGGTGAACACTGAAGCTTTCTTT. Its translation: CSVGGRVNTEAFF.

This chain links TRBV6-5 with TRBJ2-6; D unclear. With 5 bases removed from V and 3 bases from J, the gap between germline ends came to 8 bases. Germline lookup yields CDR1 MNHEY and CDR2 SVGAGI. CDR3 length equals 14 residues. The chain's CDR3 is CASSPGGGANVLTF. CDR3 nucleotides: TGTGCCAGCAGTCCAGGTGGTGGGGCCAACGTCCTGACTTTC.